The 14 T cell receptor beta chains below come from one sample, sequenced in a study of T cell responses to AZD1222 COVID-19 vaccine. Using immunoSEQ multiplex PCR, the repertoire was profiled, and TCRdb retains in-frame clones only, with some absent. The data contain about 150,000 clones, 90% of them singletons. Sequenced material: peripheral blood, taken 28 days after the second AZD1222 dose. These TCRs come from an adult who received the AZD1222 COVID-19 vaccine.

The V gene is TRBV5-4, the J gene TRBJ2-4, with no clear D. The CDR3 contains 15 residues. CDR1 is SGHNT, CDR2 YYREEE, per germline (reference sequence). The V gene lost 1 base and the J gene lost 0 bases, with 8 bases spanning the gap. CDR3 in amino acids: CASSLQGIAKNIQYF. The CDR3 DNA reads as TGTGCCAGCAGCTTGCAAGGGATAGCCAAAAACATTCAGTACTTC.

This clone came up a few times. The chain is built from TRBV7-9 and TRBJ2-7, with D possibly TRBD2 on 5 matching bases. V lost 4 bases to trimming and J lost 0 bases, with 13 bases between them. The germline V gene has CDR1 SEHNR and CDR2 FQNEAQ (reference sequence). The CDR3 runs to 15 residues. CDR3 coding DNA: TGTGCCAGCAGCTCTGGGCGACGGGACTCCTACGAGCAGTACTTC. Protein: CASSSGRRDSYEQYF.

This clone occurred a few times. The chain has TRBV5-4 and TRBJ2-3, with D possibly TRBD2 on 6 matching bases. V was cut by 5 bases and J by 6 bases, with 13 bases left in between. The CDR3 has 13 residues. Germline V gene lookup returns CDR1 SGHNT and CDR2 YYREEE (reference sequence). The CDR3: CASRLGGKDTQYF. DNA of the CDR3: TGTGCCAGCAGACTTGGGGGGAAGGATACGCAGTATTTT.

This chain links TRBV25-1 with TRBJ2-6; D remains unclear. The CDR3 consists of 18 residues. The V gene lost 2 bases and the J gene lost 0 bases, with 14 bases spanning the gap. In germline, CDR1 is MGHDK, CDR2 SYGVNS. For the CDR3, the DNA is TGTGCCAGCAGTGAAATTCGCCAGTCGAGCTCTGGGGCCAACGTCCTGACTTTC. This sequence encodes CASSEIRQSSSGANVLTF.

The gene calls are TRBV2 and TRBJ1-6, with TRBD1 identical over 7 bases. Unmatched junction bases numbered 11, after V lost 6 bases and J lost 0 bases. CDR1 SNHLY and CDR2 FYNNEI come from the germline V gene. The CDR3 is made up of 18 amino acids. The CDR3 nucleotides read TGTGCCAGCAGAGGACAGGTCCCTCGGAGCTCCTATAATTCACCCCTCCACTTT. Translating gives CASRGQVPRSSYNSPLHF.

This chain connects TRBV2 to TRBJ1-5, with D unclear. Trimming took off 2 bases at V and 3 bases at J, with 8 bases between the two ends. Per germline, CDR1 SNHLY and CDR2 FYNNEI. The CDR3 is 14 amino acids. Here the CDR3 reads CASSEMTANQPQHF. Here the CDR3 DNA reads TGTGCCAGCAGTGAAATGACCGCCAATCAGCCCCAGCATTTT.

The rearrangement links TRBV7-2 to TRBJ2-5; D perhaps matches TRBD1 (5 bases). This CDR3 contains 16 residues. Trimming shortened V by 0 bases and J by 1 base, and 12 bases separated the two germline ends. Per the germline V gene, CDR1 is SGHTA and CDR2 is FQGNSA. DNA for the CDR3: TGTGCCAGCAGCTTAGCGGTGGTTAGGGGCCAAGAGACCCAGTACTTC. Its protein is CASSLAVVRGQETQYF.

This chain connects TRBV3-1 (or the pseudogene TRBV3-2) to TRBJ1-2; TRBD1 aligns across 7 bases. The length of the CDR3 is 15 residues. Germline V gene sequence: CDR1 LGHDT, CDR2 YNNKEL (reference sequence). Trimming removed 4 bases from V and 6 bases from J; junction bases left unmatched: 11. In nucleotides, the CDR3 is TGTGCCAGCAGCCCTACAGGGGCCAGGGGGGATGGCTACACCTTC. Residues: CASSPTGARGDGYTF.

As for this clone: Different DNA sequences within this sample yield the same CDR3. The gene calls are TRBV11-3 and TRBJ1-1; possible D gene TRBD1, 5 bases. In germline, CDR1 is SGHNT, CDR2 YENEEA. There are 13 residues in the CDR3. The V end lost 3 bases, the J end lost 1 base, and 6 bases lay between the germline ends. The CDR3 region has the DNA TGTGCCAGCAGCTTCGGGGGGAACACTGAAGCTTTCTTT. It is translated as CASSFGGNTEAFF.

This clone was counted only a few times. The chain has TRBV20-1 and TRBJ2-1, with D perhaps being TRBD1 or TRBD2 (6 bases each). CDR3 length: 14 residues. Germline CDR1 DFQATT, CDR2 SNEGSKA (reference sequence). The V end was cut by 3 bases, the J end by 2 bases, with 11 bases between. The CDR3 here is CSASRGATYNEQFF. For the CDR3, the DNA is TGCAGTGCTAGTAGGGGGGCTACCTACAATGAGCAGTTCTTC.

This rearrangement joins TRBV28 to TRBJ2-7; possible D gene TRBD2, 5 bases. The CDR3 runs 14 residues. CDR1 MDHEN and CDR2 SYDVKM come from the germline V gene. Trimming took off 8 bases at V and 3 bases at J, with 17 bases between the two ends. The CDR3 DNA reads as TGTGCCAGCTTTCCGGCAGGAGGCCGCTACGAGCAGTACTTC. Translated: CASFPAGGRYEQYF.

This clone was picked up one time. The chain carries TRBV19 and TRBJ1-6; D unclear. V lost 5 bases and J lost 7, with 21 bases in between. CDR1 is LNHDA, CDR2 SQIVND, per germline (reference sequence). This CDR3 region has 17 residues. For the CDR3, the DNA is TGTGCCAGTAGTCAATCTCCCAATCGATATATGAATTCACCCCTCCACTTT. Encoded protein: CASSQSPNRYMNSPLHF.

This clone was seen only once. This chain uses TRBV2 with TRBJ1-5; 7 bases agree with TRBD1. The CDR3 is 15 amino acids. Losses at the gene ends were 7 bases for V and 2 bases for J; bases not matched to a gene: 8. The germline CDR1 and CDR2 sequences are SNHLY and FYNNEI. The CDR3 loop is CASMKDRAGNQPQHF. DNA for the CDR3: TGTGCCAGCATGAAAGACAGGGCTGGCAATCAGCCCCAGCATTTT.

This chain uses TRBV24-1 with TRBJ1-5; 8 bases align to TRBD1. Unmatched junction bases numbered 6, after V lost 6 bases and J lost 6 bases. The CDR3 spans 14 residues. Germline CDR1 reads KGHDR; CDR2 reads SFDVKD. DNA for the CDR3: TGTGCCACCAGTACCCGGACAGGGACTCAGCCCCAGCATTTT. Its translation is CATSTRTGTQPQHF.